The rows below give T cell receptor beta chains drawn from one sample of a study of blood T cell repertoires in COVID-19. Generated by immunoSEQ multiplex PCR, the TCRdb table keeps only in-frame clones and is missing some. The table records 200,000 to 300,000 clones, about 86% of them present only once. The sample was peripheral blood. The receptors stem from a woman aged 25 to 45 who had recovered from COVID-19. The CDR3 runs from the conserved cysteine through the conserved F or W. D genes are given only for firm matches. Some rows mark clone size as missing; the rest say once, few, many or name a class of expanded clone.

V gene	D gene	clone size	J gene	CDR3 DNA	CDR3 protein
TRBV2	TRBD1	.	TRBJ2-5	TGTGCCAGCAGTCTACAGGGGGTGGGAGAGACCCAGTACTTC	CASSLQGVGETQYF
TRBV7-3	TRBD2	.	TRBJ2-1	TGTGCCAGCAGTAACAGAGCGGGGGCCACCCCTGAGCAGTTCTTC	CASSNRAGATPEQFF
TRBV5-1	TRBD1	.	TRBJ2-1	TGCGCCAGCAGCTTAGGCGCCCCCAGGGGGCGTGAGCAGTTCTTC	CASSLGAPRGREQFF
TRBV19	.	few	TRBJ1-5	TGTGCCAGTAGTCCTTCACATACAGGGTTTAATAGCAATCAGCCCCAGCATTTT	CASSPSHTGFNSNQPQHF
TRBV21-1	.	.	TRBJ2-1	TGTGCCAGCAGCAAAACCTGCTGCGTTCAATTAGCGGGGGGGTACAATGAGCAGTTCTTC	CASSKTCCVQLAGGYNEQFF
TRBV29-1	.	.	TRBJ1-2	TGCAGCGTTGAGGAGGGCGATAACTATGGCTACACCTTC	CSVEEGDNYGYTF
TRBV4-2	.	.	TRBJ2-2	TGTGCCAGCAGCCAAGTATCCGGGGCCGGGGAGCTGTTTTTT	CASSQVSGAGELFF
TRBV4-1	TRBD1	.	TRBJ1-2	TGCGCCAGCAGCCAAGATCCCATTCGACAGGGGGCGCGTTTTGGCTACACCTTC	CASSQDPIRQGARFGYTF
TRBV29-1	TRBD2	.	TRBJ2-3	TGCAGCGTTGAGGTAGCGGGGGGCTATTCTAGCACAGATACGCAGTATTTT	CSVEVAGGYSSTDTQYF
TRBV4-1	TRBD2	.	TRBJ2-5	TGCGCCAGCAGCCTAGACATACCCGGGGGGGGGCAAGAGACCCAGTACTTC	CASSLDIPGGGQETQYF
TRBV11-2	.	.	TRBJ1-1	TGTGCCAGCCGGGCGGGGGGCTACACTGAAGCTTTCTTT	CASRAGGYTEAFF
TRBV3-1/TRBV3-2	TRBD1	once	TRBJ1-2	TGTGCCAGCAGCCAATCAACAGGGGGTGACTATGGCTACACCTTC	CASSQSTGGDYGYTF
TRBV6-5	.	once	TRBJ2-1	TGTGCCAGCAGTTATTCACAGGCGATATATGAGCAGTTCTTC	CASSYSQAIYEQFF
TRBV7-6	.	.	TRBJ2-2	TGTGCCAGCAGCTTAGTAGGAGGGCCCTTGAACACCGGGGAGCTGTTTTTT	CASSLVGGPLNTGELFF
TRBV6-2/TRBV6-3	.	.	TRBJ2-1	TGTGCCAGCAGTTACGGGGGGGCATATATTGAGCAGTTCTTC	CASSYGGAYIEQFF
TRBV4-3	TRBD1	.	TRBJ2-7	TGCGCCAGCAGCCGGGATGCCAGTGGGACAGATCCGTACGAGCAGTACTTC	CASSRDASGTDPYEQYF
TRBV5-1	TRBD1	once	TRBJ1-2	TGCGCCAGCAGCTCTTCCGGGACAGGGGTAGGCTACACCTTC	CASSSSGTGVGYTF
TRBV2	.	.	TRBJ2-7	TGTGCCGTACGGGACACGGACTCCTACGAGCAGTACTTC	CAVRDTDSYEQYF
TRBV2	TRBD1	.	TRBJ2-2	TGTGCCAGCAGTGAAGCAGAGACAGGGATCGGGGAGCTGTTTTTT	CASSEAETGIGELFF
TRBV5-1	.	few	TRBJ2-5	TGCGCCAGCAGCTTGGAAATCTTGGAGACCCAGTACTTC	CASSLEILETQYF